This section outlines one T cell receptor (beta chain) sequence together with its context. Its antigen is currently unknown. Using immunoSEQ multiplex PCR, the repertoire was profiled, and TCRdb retains in-frame clones only, with some absent. The sample consists of around 2,000,000 clones, about 95% of them appearing once. Naive CD8 populations comprised CD45RO-negative cells positively selected for CCR7, excluding terminally differentiated effector memory CD45RA+ cells. All donors qualified as healthy HIV-negative adults and had experienced no recent acute infections or vaccinations. This record comes from a study of shared clonotypes between healthy human individuals. Whole-study context: Each donor's CD4 naive and CD4 memory cells filled three plates apiece, CD8 naive two, and CD8 memory one.

General study points: The genetic and exposure-history diversity represented was limited by few donors. Read depth was anticipated to influence clonotype sharing among donors.

Germline V gene data show CDR1 as LNHDA and CDR2 as SQIVND (reference sequence). Trimming removed 3 bases from V and 1 base from J, with 16 bases in between. CDR3 length: 17 residues. V and J are TRBV19 and TRBJ1-5; maybe TRBD1 (5 bases). Material for sequencing was naive CD8+ T cells sorted from blood. This TCR came from a man between 18 and 35 years old in good health. The CDR3 loop reads CASSIDTGTLSNQPQHF. As DNA, the CDR3 is TGTGCCAGTAGTATCGATACCGGGACGTTAAGCAATCAGCCCCAGCATTTT.